These 4 T cell receptor beta chains share one sample of origin, sequenced in a study of T cell changes during pregnancy in multiple sclerosis. The protocol was immunoSEQ multiplex PCR, while the TCRdb copy is restricted to in-frame clones and leaves out a portion. The table has approximately 32,000 clones, about 92% seen once. The sequenced sample was CD8+ T cells from peripheral blood mononuclear cells, obtained in the first trimester of pregnancy. These receptor sequences come from a female donor with multiple sclerosis, enrolled in a pregnancy study.

This clone was observed a single time. The V and J genes are TRBV30 and TRBJ2-7; TRBD2 matches at 8 bases. V lost 6 bases and J lost 4; bases outside the gene matches: 11. The CDR3 is 14 amino acids. The germline CDR1 and CDR2 sequences are GTSNPN and SVGIG (reference sequence). The CDR3 nucleotides read TGTGCCTGTCAAACTAGCGGAGATGGGTACGAGCAGTACTTC. Encoded protein: CACQTSGDGYEQYF. Together with reference TRBV30 and TRBJ2-7, the CDR3 gives the full variable domain: SQTIHQWPATLVQPVGSPLSLECTVEGTSNPNLYWYRQAAGRGLQLLFYSVGIGQISSEVPQNLSASRPQDRQFILSSKKLLLSDSGFYLCACQTSGDGYEQYFGPGTRLTVT.

The chain is built from TRBV18 and TRBJ2-2; D unresolved. V lost 4 bases to trimming and J lost 7 bases, with 25 bases between them. The CDR3 sequence is 18 residues long. Germline CDR1 is KGHSH and CDR2 is LQKENI. The CDR3 region has the DNA TGTGCCAGCTCACTCGTAAAACCACTTTTGGCGGTTGACGGGGAGCTGTTTTTT. Protein product: CASSLVKPLLAVDGELFF.

In this sample, this clone turned up once. This chain joins TRBV7-6 and TRBJ2-2; TRBD2 agrees at 7 bases. Germline values: CDR1 SGHVS, CDR2 FNYEAQ. The junction had 6 bases not matched to a gene; V was cut back by 5 bases and J by 0 bases. The CDR3 has 16 residues. The DNA of the CDR3 is TGTGCCAGCAGCCACGGGAGGCAGACGAACACCGGGGAGCTGTTTTTT. The encoded protein is CASSHGRQTNTGELFF.

This clone was observed once. V is TRBV7-9 and J is TRBJ1-5, with TRBD1 identical over 9 bases. Germline CDR1 reads SEHNR; CDR2 reads FQNEAQ (reference sequence). J lost 1 base, V lost 6 bases, and 7 bases had no gene match. There are 16 residues in the CDR3. The CDR3, as DNA: TGTGCCAGCAGTTGGGGACAGGGAGGAAGCAATCAGCCCCAGCATTTT. Translating it yields CASSWGQGGSNQPQHF. The full variable domain, rest sourced from reference TRBV7-9 and TRBJ1-5, is DTGVSQNPRHKITKRGQNVTFRCDPISEHNRLYWYRQTLGQGPEFLTYFQNEAQLEKSRLLSDRFSAERPKGSFSTLEIQRTEQGDSAMYLCASSWGQGGSNQPQHFGDGTRLSIL.